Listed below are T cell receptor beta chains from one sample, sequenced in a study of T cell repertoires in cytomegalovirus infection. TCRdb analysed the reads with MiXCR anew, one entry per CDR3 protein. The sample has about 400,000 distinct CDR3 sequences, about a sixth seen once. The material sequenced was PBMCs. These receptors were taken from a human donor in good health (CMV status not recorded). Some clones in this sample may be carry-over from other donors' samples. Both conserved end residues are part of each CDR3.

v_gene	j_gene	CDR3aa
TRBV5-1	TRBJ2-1	CASSLPAAGGPNEQFF
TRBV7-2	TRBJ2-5	CASSFSGQGSETQYF
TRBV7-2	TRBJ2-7	CASSLGVAQIYEQYF
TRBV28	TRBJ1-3	CASQLTGGSGNTIYF
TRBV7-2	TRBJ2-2	CASSPIPPTGELFF
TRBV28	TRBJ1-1	CASSNERHHTEAFF
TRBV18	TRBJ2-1	CASSPPGSTLSSYNEQFF
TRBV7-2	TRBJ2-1	CASSLGAMGEQFF
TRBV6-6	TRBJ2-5	CASSVGRAQETQYF
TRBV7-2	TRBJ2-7	CASSLELAGIYEQYF
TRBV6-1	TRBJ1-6	CASSDNSPLHF
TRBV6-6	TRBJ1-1	CASSNPTGVNTEAFF
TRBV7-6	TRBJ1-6	CASSLGRGSPLHF
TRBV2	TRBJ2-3	CASRSSTVTDTQYF
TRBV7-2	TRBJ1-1	CASSRQGNEAFF
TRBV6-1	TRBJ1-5	CASSAGQAGNQPQHF
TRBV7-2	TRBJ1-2	CASSLKAGIIYGYTF
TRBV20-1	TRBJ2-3	CSALSIRADTQYF
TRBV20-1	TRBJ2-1	CSATTGGLPNNEQFF
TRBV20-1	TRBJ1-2	CSARGQGGNYGYTF
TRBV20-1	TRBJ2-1	CSAPRTTGNEQFF
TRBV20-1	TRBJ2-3	CSARQGDTQYF
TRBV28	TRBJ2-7	CASSLEKDQYF
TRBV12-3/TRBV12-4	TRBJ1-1	CASSLDGVGTEAFF
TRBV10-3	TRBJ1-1	CAIRGARAEAFF
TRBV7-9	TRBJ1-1	CASSLTPGHRNTEAFF
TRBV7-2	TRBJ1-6	CASSQGLIVNSPLHF
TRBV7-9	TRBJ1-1	CASSSRVRGMNTEAFF
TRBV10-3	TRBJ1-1	CAIRETQGTEAFF